Following are 3 T cell receptor beta chains from one sample sequenced in a study of T cells in Graves' hyperthyroidism and ophthalmopathy. TCR beta CDR3 region amplification was performed from RNA transcripts. First-round RT-PCR of the TCR CDR3 relied on the HTBI primer set. TCRdb recomputed calls from the multiplex PCR reads with MiXCR, one row per CDR3 protein. Counted here are about 500,000 distinct CDR3 sequences, 40% to 50% occurring once; the ten biggest clones make up about 43%. Sequencing was carried out using peripheral blood or thyroid tissue (not recorded which). The receptors shown here come from an adult woman with Graves' disease, either hyperthyroidism or ophthalmopathy (not recorded which).

A remark on this clonotype: A read error may account for a junction end that differs from germline. The gene calls are TRBV15 and TRBJ1-5; possibly TRBD1 for D (6 bases). Germline lookup yields CDR1 LNHNV and CDR2 YYDKDF (reference sequence). The CDR3 spans 14 residues. The CDR3 here is CAASSPDSNQPQHF. Written as DNA, the CDR3 is TGTGCCGCCAGCAGCCCGGACAGTAATCAGCCCCAGCATTTT.

The J gene is TRBJ2-2, the V gene TRBV5-1; D not resolved. Germline-derived CDR1 and CDR2 are SGHRS and YFSETQ. Trimming stripped 2 bases from V and 6 bases from J, with 5 bases between. The CDR3 has 12 residues. The CDR3 sequence: CASSFSSGELFF. For the CDR3, the DNA is TGCGCCAGCAGCTTCAGCTCCGGGGAGCTGTTTTTT. The whole variable domain, filled in from reference TRBV5-1 and TRBJ2-2, reads KAGVTQTPRYLIKTRGQQVTLSCSPISGHRSVSWYQQTPGQGLQFLFEYFSETQRNKGNFPGRFSGRQFSNSRSEMNVSTLELGDSALYLCASSFSSGELFFGEGSRLTVL.

This clonotype was counted many times. This sequence joins TRBV4-3 and TRBJ1-6, with no clear D. Germline-derived CDR1 and CDR2 are LGHNA and YSLEER. The CDR3 totals 12 residues. Trimming removed 0 bases from V and 10 bases from J, with 4 bases in between. The CDR3 DNA sequence: TGCGCCAGCAGCCAAGACGACTCACCCCTCCACTTT. Protein sequence: CASSQDDSPLHF.